This note documents a single T cell receptor beta chain sequence. Data came from immunoSEQ multiplex PCR; TCRdb stores just in-frame clones and leaves some out. The sample holds 150,000 to 200,000 clones, around 89% seen once. These data are taken from a study of T cell responses to AZD1222 COVID-19 vaccine. The sequence came from an adult in good health. This sample comprised peripheral blood, obtained on day 0 of AZD1222 vaccination.

The CDR3, as DNA: TGCGCCAGCAGCTTGGGGCTAGCGGTTAACTACGAGCAGTACTTC. Amino acid sequence: CASSLGLAVNYEQYF. The rearrangement joins TRBV5-1 to TRBJ2-7, with 7 bases fitting TRBD2. This CDR3 is built from 15 residues. V lost 0 bases to trimming and J lost 3 bases; unmatched junction nucleotides: 6. Germline lookup yields CDR1 SGHRS and CDR2 YFSETQ.